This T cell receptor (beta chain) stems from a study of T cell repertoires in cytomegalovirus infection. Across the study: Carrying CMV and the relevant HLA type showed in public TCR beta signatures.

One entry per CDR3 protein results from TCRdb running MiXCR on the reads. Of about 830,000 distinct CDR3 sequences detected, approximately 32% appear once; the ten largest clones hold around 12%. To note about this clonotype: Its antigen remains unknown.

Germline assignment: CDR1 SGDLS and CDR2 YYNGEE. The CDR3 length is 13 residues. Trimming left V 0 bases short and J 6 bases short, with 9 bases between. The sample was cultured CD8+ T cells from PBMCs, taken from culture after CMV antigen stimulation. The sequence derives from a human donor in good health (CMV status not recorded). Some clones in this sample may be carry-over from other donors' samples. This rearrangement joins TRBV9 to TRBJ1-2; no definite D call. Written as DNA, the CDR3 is TGTGCCAGCAGCGTAGGCAGGTTTCATGGCTACACCTTC. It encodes CASSVGRFHGYTF.